The 9 T cell receptor beta chains presented below share a single source sample, sequenced in a study of CD8 T cells in ankylosing spondylitis. Each CDR3 protein is one row after TCRdb ran MiXCR on the 5' RACE reads. The sample carries under 400,000 distinct CDR3 sequences, 11% recorded once. Sequenced: blood, either unsorted or a sorted T cell fraction (not recorded which). These receptors all come from a female donor with ankylosing spondylitis or in good health (not recorded which).

This clonotype has a handful of counts. This chain joins TRBV28 and TRBJ2-2; 8 positions agree with TRBD1. CDR3 length: 16 residues. Germline CDR1 is MDHEN and CDR2 is SYDVKM. The V and J ends lost 3 bases and 3 bases, in that order; junction bases with no gene match: 6. The CDR3 sequence: CASSFTGGRYTGELFF. Here the CDR3 DNA reads TGTGCCAGCAGTTTTACAGGGGGAAGGTACACCGGGGAGCTGTTTTTT. Looking up the rest from reference TRBV28 and TRBJ2-2 gives the full variable domain: DVKVTQSSRYLVKRTGEKVFLECVQDMDHENMFWYRQDPGLGLRLIYFSYDVKMKEKGDIPEGYSVSREKKERFSLILESASTNQTSMYLCASSFTGGRYTGELFFGEGSRLTVL.

The sample holds many counts of this clonotype. This chain connects TRBV2 to TRBJ2-1; no firm D call. The ends were cut back, 9 bases at V and 6 bases at J, with 9 bases in the middle. The CDR3 has 11 amino acids. Germline assignment: CDR1 SNHLY and CDR2 FYNNEI. CDR3 loop: CASYSRNEQFF. CDR3 nucleotides: TGTGCCAGTTACTCCCGCAATGAGCAGTTCTTC.

The gene calls are TRBV7-8 and TRBJ2-1; D might be TRBD2 (6 bases). CDR3 length equals 14 residues. Trimming took off 5 bases at V and 2 bases at J, with 10 bases between the two ends. Germline CDR1 reads SGHVS; CDR2 reads FQNEAQ. In DNA form, the CDR3 reads TGTGCCAGCAGCCTAGGGGAGGCCTACAATGAGCAGTTCTTC. The encoded protein is CASSLGEAYNEQFF.

This clonotype was seen ten or more times. The V call is TRBV7-2, the J call TRBJ1-3; maybe TRBD1 (6 bases). Trimming removed 2 bases at V and 0 bases at J, with 11 bases between. Germline loops: CDR1 SGHTA, CDR2 FQGNSA. The CDR3 extends over 16 amino acids. The DNA for the CDR3 is TGTGCCAGCAGCTTACTGACAGGCCTCTCTGGAAACACCATATATTTT. Its protein is CASSLLTGLSGNTIYF. Based on the CDR3 plus reference TRBV7-2 and TRBJ1-3, the full variable domain is GAGVSQSPSNKVTEKGKDVELRCDPISGHTALYWYRQSLGQGLEFLIYFQGNSAPDKSGLPSDRFSAERTGGSVSTLTIQRTQQEDSAVYLCASSLLTGLSGNTIYFGEGSWLTVV.

This clonotype showed up many times. This chain links TRBV18 with TRBJ1-5; 7 bases line up with TRBD1. CDR1 is KGHSH and CDR2 is LQKENI in the germline V gene. The CDR3 has 15 residues. Germline trimming cut 4 bases from V and 0 bases from J; bases unmatched to any gene: 3. The CDR3 is CASSLGTDSNQPQHF. The CDR3 nucleotides are TGTGCCAGCTCACTCGGGACAGATAGCAATCAGCCCCAGCATTTT.

This clonotype was seen many times. V gene TRBV25-1 combines with J gene TRBJ1-2, with D unresolved. The V gene's germline CDR1 is MGHDK and CDR2 SYGVNS. This CDR3 has 14 residues. Trimming left V 8 bases short and J 3 bases short, with 16 bases between. CDR3 coding DNA: TGTGCCAGCTCACGGGTCGATGGGGACTATGGCTACACCTTC. Its translation is CASSRVDGDYGYTF.

The chain carries TRBV9 and TRBJ2-3; 8 bases match TRBD1. Germline values: CDR1 SGDLS, CDR2 YYNGEE. Trimming removed 1 base from V and 3 bases from J; junction bases left unmatched: 4. The CDR3 sequence is 15 residues long. The chain's CDR3 is CASSVRQGTTDTQYF. CDR3 in DNA: TGTGCCAGCAGCGTACGACAGGGGACGACAGATACGCAGTATTTT.

This rearrangement joins TRBV5-6 to TRBJ2-3; D is undetermined. With the DNA end fitting TRBJ1-5 better, the J assignment may be wrong. CDR3 length equals 15 residues. The germline V gene has CDR1 SGHDT and CDR2 YYEEEE. CDR3 in DNA: TGTGCCAGCAGCCCATTATCTAGCGAGTTAGATACGCAGCATTTT. This translates into CASSPLSSELDTQHF.

The rearrangement links TRBV11-1 to TRBJ2-3; D gene unclear. Germline-derived CDR1 and CDR2 are SGHAT and FQDESV (reference sequence). V was pared by 6 bases and J by 0 bases, with 13 bases between. CDR3 length: 15 residues. CDR3 sequence: CASSPVASSTDTQYF. CDR3 nucleotide sequence: TGTGCCAGCAGTCCGGTGGCCTCCAGCACAGATACGCAGTATTTT.